The 32 T cell receptor beta chains below come from one sample, sequenced in a study of identical twins. TCRdb called the 5' RACE reads again in MiXCR, with one record for every CDR3 protein. The sample yields a few hundred thousand distinct CDR3 sequences, approximately 10% seen once. Sequenced sample: memory T cells sorted from blood. These receptors were obtained from a man aged 50-60 years in good health.

This clonotype came up many times. The chain carries TRBV10-3 and TRBJ2-3; 8 bases line up with TRBD1. The CDR3 is 14 amino acids. The germline CDR1 and CDR2 sequences are ENHRY and SYGVKD. J gave up 3 bases and V 7 bases, and 6 bases lay outside the gene matches. The CDR3 region is CAINGQGVTDTQYF. The CDR3 bases are TGTGCCATCAATGGACAGGGTGTGACAGATACGCAGTATTTT.

The chain combines TRBV18 with TRBJ2-3; possible D gene TRBD1, 5 bases. The V gene lost 2 bases and the J gene lost 4 bases, with 16 bases spanning the gap. The CDR3 is 16 amino acids. Germline V CDR1 and CDR2: KGHSH, LQKENI. This CDR3 reads CASSPRIQGWSDTQYF. The CDR3 nucleotides read TGTGCCAGCTCACCAAGGATCCAGGGTTGGTCAGATACGCAGTATTTT.

J is TRBJ2-5 and V is TRBV6-5; possibly TRBD1 or TRBD2 for D (5 bases each). With 1 base removed from V and 5 bases from J, the gap between germline ends came to 17 bases. Per the germline V gene, CDR1 is MNHEY and CDR2 is SVGAGI. This CDR3 is built from 16 residues. The CDR3 DNA reads as TGTGCCAGCAGTTACTTCAAGGCAGGGAGAAAGGAGACCCAGTACTTC. This sequence encodes CASSYFKAGRKETQYF.

This sequence joins TRBV7-9 and TRBJ2-2; possible D gene TRBD2, 5 bases. Trimming removed 1 base from V and 1 base from J, with 10 bases in between. Germline V CDR1 and CDR2: SEHNR, FQNEAQ (reference sequence). There are 16 residues in the CDR3. CDR3 loop: CASSLGLALNTGELFF. The CDR3 bases are TGTGCCAGCAGCTTAGGCCTAGCCTTGAACACCGGGGAGCTGTTTTTT.

In this sample, this clonotype turned up a few times. This chain joins TRBV5-6 and TRBJ2-3; 11 bases map to TRBD2. This CDR3 comprises 16 residues. V trimming: 1 base; J trimming: 3 bases; junction bases outside the gene matches: 4. CDR1 and CDR2 (germline): SGHDT, YYEEEE. The CDR3 region is CASSLMSSGRTDTQYF. CDR3 DNA sequence: TGTGCCAGCAGCTTGATGTCTAGCGGGAGGACAGATACGCAGTATTTT.

This clonotype was counted ten times or more. The chain is built from TRBV28 and TRBJ2-1; D unresolved. This CDR3 region has 13 residues. Germline V CDR1 and CDR2: MDHEN, SYDVKM. V lost 6 bases and J lost 4, with 10 bases in between. The CDR3 bases are TGTGCCAGCAGCTCCGTAAGATACAATGAGCAGTTCTTC. This gives the protein CASSSVRYNEQFF.

The chain employs TRBV20-1 and TRBJ2-7; TRBD2 aligns across 9 bases. CDR3 size: 16 residues. V trimming: 5 bases; J trimming: 1 base; junction bases outside the gene matches: 12. CDR1 and CDR2 from the germline V gene are DFQATT and SNEGSKA (reference sequence). CDR3 amino acids: CSAVGASGILSYEQYF. The CDR3 DNA sequence: TGCAGTGCTGTGGGGGCTAGCGGGATCCTTTCCTACGAGCAGTACTTC.

This chain links TRBV6-2 or TRBV6-3 with TRBJ1-6, with D possibly being TRBD1 (5 bases). Germline V gene data show CDR1 as MNHEY and CDR2 as SVGEGT. Between the trimmed V and J ends, which lost 0 bases and 5 bases, there was a span of 23 bases. The CDR3 extends over 20 amino acids. The CDR3 region has the DNA TGTGCCAGCAGTTACTCCCCGAACCTCCAGGCCGGGGACGATAATTCACCCCTCCACTTT. As protein: CASSYSPNLQAGDDNSPLHF.

This clonotype occurred many times. The V call is TRBV6-1, the J call TRBJ2-5, with 8 bases aligning to TRBD1. The trim removed 6 bases at V and 3 bases at J, leaving 9 bases unmatched. The CDR3 is 15 amino acids. The germline V gene encodes CDR1 MNHNS and CDR2 SASEGT. The CDR3 region has the DNA TGTGCCAGCAGCCTCCAGGGGGCTGGGGAAGAGACCCAGTACTTC. It is translated as CASSLQGAGEETQYF.

This clonotype was counted at least ten times. The V call is TRBV28, the J call TRBJ2-7; D gene unclear. The V gene's germline CDR1 is MDHEN and CDR2 SYDVKM. Between the trimmed V and J ends, which lost 2 bases and 3 bases, there was a span of 11 bases. The CDR3 runs 14 residues. The chain's CDR3 is CASSLLRAHYEQYF. The CDR3 DNA sequence: TGTGCCAGCAGTTTACTCCGGGCCCACTACGAGCAGTACTTC.

This clonotype was recorded a few times. V gene TRBV9 combines with J gene TRBJ1-2, with D unclear. With 4 bases removed from V and 6 bases from J, the gap between germline ends came to 10 bases. This CDR3 comprises 12 residues. The V gene's germline CDR1 is SGDLS and CDR2 YYNGEE. The CDR3 loop reads CASSSPWDGYTF. CDR3 in DNA: TGTGCCAGCAGCTCCCCTTGGGATGGCTACACCTTC.

This clonotype was detected ten times or more. The J gene is TRBJ1-5, the V gene TRBV20-1, with 9 bases fitting TRBD1. CDR1 DFQATT and CDR2 SNEGSKA come from the germline V gene (reference sequence). The CDR3 extends over 14 amino acids. V lost 6 bases and J lost 0; bases outside the gene matches: 3. For the CDR3, the DNA is TGCAGTGCGCGGACAGGGGCTAGCAATCAGCCCCAGCATTTT. It codes for CSARTGASNQPQHF.

This clonotype occurred many times. The CDR3 region has the DNA TGTGCCAGCAGCCCCCATAGCGGGAGAGGGACAGATACGCAGTATTTT. Encoded protein: CASSPHSGRGTDTQYF. The chain links TRBV7-2 to TRBJ2-3; TRBD2 matches 9 bases. Trimming took 5 bases from V and 3 from J; bases not matched to a gene: 9. The CDR3 extends over 16 amino acids. Germline values: CDR1 SGHTA, CDR2 FQGNSA.

The V call is TRBV5-1, the J call TRBJ2-3; perhaps D is TRBD1 or TRBD2 (6 bases each). CDR3 size: 13 residues. V lost 7 bases and J 4 bases, leaving 13 bases between the germline ends. Germline V gene lookup returns CDR1 SGHRS and CDR2 YFSETQ. Here the CDR3 DNA reads TGCGCCAGCTTTTTGGAGGGGGCAGATACGCAGTATTTT. Residues: CASFLEGADTQYF.

This clonotype was counted ten times or more. The CDR3 is CASSSKRGLAGRGGTDTQYF. CDR3 DNA: TGTGCCAGCAGCTCCAAAAGGGGACTAGCGGGGAGAGGTGGCACAGATACGCAGTATTTT. The chain recombines TRBV11-1 with TRBJ2-3; 13 nucleotides line up with TRBD2. There are 20 residues in the CDR3. V was pared by 4 bases and J by 1 base, with 14 bases of the junction left unmatched. The germline V gene encodes CDR1 SGHAT and CDR2 FQDESV (reference sequence).

The chain couples TRBV6-5 to TRBJ2-1; tentative D call: TRBD2 (6 bases). The germline CDR1 and CDR2 sequences are MNHEY and SVGAGI. The germline V and J ends were trimmed by 0 bases and 1 base, with 13 bases remaining between them. The CDR3 loop spans 17 amino acids. The CDR3 bases are TGTGCCAGCAGTTACTCGATATCTAGCGTTTCCTACAATGAGCAGTTCTTC. Protein sequence: CASSYSISSVSYNEQFF.

About this clonotype itself: One junction end does not reproduce the germline sequence, and a read error may be involved. V is TRBV4-2 and J is TRBJ2-2; TRBD2 aligns across 12 bases. This CDR3 comprises 17 residues. Looked up from germline, CDR1 is LGHNA and CDR2 is YNFKEQ. The CDR3, as DNA: TGTGCCAGCAGCCAAGGTTCCCTAGCGGGGGGGTTCGGGAAGCTGTTTTTT. This encodes CASSQGSLAGGFGKLFF.

This clonotype was seen many times. The chain uses TRBV28 and TRBJ2-1; 7 positions match TRBD2. The germline CDR1 and CDR2 sequences are MDHEN and SYDVKM. The CDR3 length is 15 residues. V shed 7 bases, J shed 7 bases, and the junction held 13 bases outside the gene matches. CDR3 region: CASTSWAGAENEQFF. CDR3 DNA: TGTGCCAGCACCTCATGGGCGGGAGCAGAGAATGAGCAGTTCTTC.

V usage is TRBV20-1 and J usage is TRBJ1-5; possible D gene TRBD1, 6 bases. Germline V gene data show CDR1 as DFQATT and CDR2 as SNEGSKA (reference sequence). Trimming left V 2 bases short and J 2 bases short, with 7 bases between. The CDR3 has 13 residues. For the CDR3, the DNA is TGCAGTGCTAGATCAGGGGGCAATCAGCCCCAGCATTTT. It encodes CSARSGGNQPQHF.

This chain joins TRBV28 and TRBJ2-4; no clear D gene. The germline CDR1 and CDR2 sequences are MDHEN and SYDVKM. The CDR3 extends over 15 amino acids. V lost 3 bases and J 1 base, leaving 10 bases between the germline ends. CDR3 in amino acids: CASSLAGDAKNIQYF. Here the CDR3 DNA reads TGTGCCAGCAGTTTGGCAGGCGACGCCAAAAACATTCAGTACTTC. The variable domain in full, with the rest retrieved from reference TRBV28 and TRBJ2-4, is DVKVTQSSRYLVKRTGEKVFLECVQDMDHENMFWYRQDPGLGLRLIYFSYDVKMKEKGDIPEGYSVSREKKERFSLILESASTNQTSMYLCASSLAGDAKNIQYFGAGTRLSVL.

The J gene is TRBJ2-3, the V gene TRBV20-1; D might be TRBD2 (7 bases). Germline V gene data show CDR1 as DFQATT and CDR2 as SNEGSKA (reference sequence). Trimming stripped 0 bases from V and 1 base from J, with 23 bases between. The CDR3 loop spans 19 amino acids. The CDR3 is CSARDLVARGGAGTDTQYF. For the CDR3, the DNA is TGCAGTGCTAGAGATTTGGTGGCTCGTGGGGGGGCTGGCACAGATACGCAGTATTTT.

The chain's CDR3 is CASSGRDRGWTGELFF. CDR3 nucleotide sequence: TGTGCCAGCAGCGGCCGGGACAGGGGATGGACCGGGGAGCTGTTTTTT. The chain carries TRBV5-5 and TRBJ2-2, with 10 bases matching TRBD1. Per the germline V gene, CDR1 is SGHKS and CDR2 is YYEKEE (reference sequence). This CDR3 is built from 16 residues. V lost 4 bases, J lost 5 bases, and 8 bases stayed unmatched. The whole variable domain, remainder taken from reference TRBV5-5 and TRBJ2-2, is DAGVTQSPTHLIKTRGQQVTLRCSPISGHKSVSWYQQVLGQGPQFIFQYYEKEERGRGNFPDRFSARQFPNYSSELNVNALLLGDSALYLCASSGRDRGWTGELFFGEGSRLTVL.

This clonotype turned up a few times. The chain recombines TRBV6-5 with TRBJ2-5; D remains unclear. This CDR3 comprises 18 residues. Germline CDR1 MNHEY, CDR2 SVGAGI. Between the trimmed V and J ends, which lost 4 bases and 5 bases, there was a span of 26 bases. CDR3 bases: TGTGCCAGCAGTTCGGACCCGGGTTCGGTCACGATCCGGGAGACCCAGTACTTC. Translation gives CASSSDPGSVTIRETQYF.

This clonotype came up many times. This chain links TRBV6-5 with TRBJ1-3; D is undetermined. The CDR3 totals 15 residues. Trimming stripped 2 bases from V and 1 base from J, with 9 bases between. The germline V gene encodes CDR1 MNHEY and CDR2 SVGAGI. CDR3 sequence (DNA): TGTGCCAGCAGTTACAACAGCTGGTCTGGAAACACCATATATTTT. Residues: CASSYNSWSGNTIYF.

This clonotype was counted a few times. This chain joins TRBV27 and TRBJ2-1; TRBD2 agrees at 10 bases. The V gene's germline CDR1 is MNHEY and CDR2 SMNVEV (reference sequence). V trimming: 4 bases; J trimming: 7 bases; junction bases outside the gene matches: 7. This CDR3 is built from 15 residues. CDR3: CASSWLAGAGNEQFF. CDR3 bases: TGTGCCAGCAGTTGGCTAGCGGGAGCGGGAAATGAGCAGTTCTTC.

This clonotype was recorded at least ten times. This chain links TRBV29-1 with TRBJ2-5; D perhaps matches TRBD1 (6 bases). V lost 7 bases and J lost 1, with 10 bases in between. Germline-derived CDR1 and CDR2 are SQVTM and ANQGSEA. The CDR3 totals 12 residues. DNA of the CDR3: TGCAGCGGGGGACAAACCCAAGAGACCCAGTACTTC. This sequence encodes CSGGQTQETQYF.

This clonotype has ten or more counts. The CDR3 coding sequence is TGTGCCAGCAGTTACGGGCTTCAGGCCTACTACTCTGGGGCCAACGTCCTGACTTTC. Protein: CASSYGLQAYYSGANVLTF. The chain carries TRBV6-2 or TRBV6-3 and TRBJ2-6; D remains ambiguous. Germline V gene lookup returns CDR1 MNHEY and CDR2 SVGEGT. CDR3 length: 19 residues. Trimming left V 2 bases short and J 0 bases short, with 17 bases between.

This chain joins TRBV4-2 and TRBJ1-3; D not certain. Germline CDR1 is LGHNA and CDR2 is YNFKEQ. V was cut by 1 base and J by 2 bases, with 9 bases left in between. CDR3 length: 15 amino acids. CDR3 region: CASSQGGSPGNTIYF. In DNA form, the CDR3 reads TGTGCCAGCAGCCAAGGGGGTTCACCTGGAAACACCATATATTTT.

J is TRBJ1-2 and V is TRBV20-1; D ambiguous. CDR1 and CDR2 from the germline V gene are DFQATT and SNEGSKA (reference sequence). Deletions cut 4 bases from V and 7 bases from J, with 13 bases between. The CDR3 extends over 12 amino acids. The CDR3 nucleotides read TGCAGTGCTAAGGAGGGAGGGCTTGGCTACACCTTC. Its protein is CSAKEGGLGYTF.

This clonotype showed up many times. The rearrangement joins TRBV25-1 to TRBJ1-2, with a possible D match to TRBD1 (5 bases). This CDR3 contains 12 residues. Germline V gene sequence: CDR1 MGHDK, CDR2 SYGVNS. V was cut by 4 bases and J by 8 bases, with 11 bases left in between. CDR3 region: CASSGGDNGYTF. The CDR3 DNA reads TGTGCCAGCAGTGGAGGGGATAACGGCTACACCTTC.

Many counts were recorded for this clonotype. V and J are TRBV24-1 and TRBJ1-1; unclear D gene. Between the trimmed V and J ends, which lost 2 bases and 5 bases, there was a span of 11 bases. This CDR3 contains 14 residues. CDR1 is KGHDR and CDR2 is SFDVKD in the germline V gene. The CDR3 bases are TGTGCCACCAGTGATTCGTTCACTGGGACTGAAGCTTTCTTT. Protein sequence: CATSDSFTGTEAFF.

The chain joins TRBV6-2 or TRBV6-3 to TRBJ2-1; D is unresolved. CDR1 is MNHEY, CDR2 SVGEGT, per germline. Deletions cut 5 bases from V and 5 bases from J, with 19 bases between. CDR3 length: 16 amino acids. CDR3 sequence: CASSNRVRLTNNEQFF. DNA of the CDR3: TGTGCCAGCAGTAATCGGGTGCGACTCACCAACAATGAGCAGTTCTTC.